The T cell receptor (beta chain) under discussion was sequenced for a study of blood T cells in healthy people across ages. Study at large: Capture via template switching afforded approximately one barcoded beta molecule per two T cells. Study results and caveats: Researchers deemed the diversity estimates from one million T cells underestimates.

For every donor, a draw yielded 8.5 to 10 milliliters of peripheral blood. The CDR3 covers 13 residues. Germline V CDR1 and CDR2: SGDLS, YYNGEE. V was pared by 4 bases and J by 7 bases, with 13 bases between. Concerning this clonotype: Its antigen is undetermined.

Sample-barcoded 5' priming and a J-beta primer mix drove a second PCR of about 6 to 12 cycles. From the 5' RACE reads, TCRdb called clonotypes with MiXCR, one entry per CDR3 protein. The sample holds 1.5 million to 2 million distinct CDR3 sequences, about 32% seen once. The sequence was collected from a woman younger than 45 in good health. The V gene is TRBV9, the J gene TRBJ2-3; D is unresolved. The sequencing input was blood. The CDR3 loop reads CASSTQTRNTQYF. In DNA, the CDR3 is TGTGCCAGCAGCACCCAGACACGGAATACGCAGTATTTT.